Listed here is a single TCR beta chain. In the same sample, other DNA sequences code for this CDR3. The data were produced by immunoSEQ multiplex PCR, yet TCRdb's version contains in-frame clones alone and is incomplete. The data show around 450,000 clones, about 85% seen once. Those enrolled, adults aged about 18 to 89 years, came from about two dozen US areas. This sample is drawn from a study of blood T cell repertoires in COVID-19. Study background: PBMCs, B-cell-depleted T cells, or T cells were the source of the cDNA or gDNA that made up the material.

Trimming took 0 bases from V and 5 from J, leaving 9 bases between them. The CDR3 runs 14 residues. Looked up from germline, CDR1 is SGHRS and CDR2 is YFSETQ. The chain employs TRBV5-1 and TRBJ2-1, with D maybe TRBD2 (6 bases). Specimen: PBMCs or T cells enriched from blood (not recorded which). The receptor's source is a woman between 18 and 29 years old with acute COVID-19. In DNA, the CDR3 is TGCGCCAGCAGCTTGGTGGGCGGGGACAATGAGCAGTTCTTC. Amino acids: CASSLVGGDNEQFF.